In its sample, the clone carrying this T cell receptor (beta chain) was seen a few times. V dropped 3 bases and J dropped 4; count of bases not matched to a gene: 11. From germline, CDR1 is LGHNA and CDR2 YNFKEQ. This CDR3 region has 16 residues. Data came from immunoSEQ multiplex PCR; TCRdb stores just in-frame clones and leaves some out. The sample includes hundreds of thousands of clones, approximately 90% of them seen just once. The sample originates from a study of blood T cell repertoires in COVID-19. The gene calls are TRBV4-2 and TRBJ2-5; 7 bases match TRBD2. The source material was peripheral blood. The sequence was obtained from a woman aged 25 to 39 with active or convalescent COVID-19. The CDR3 loop reads CASSHPRGSGGETQYF. Written as DNA, the CDR3 is TGTGCCAGCAGCCACCCTCGTGGGTCGGGGGGAGAGACCCAGTACTTC.